The clone carrying this T cell receptor beta chain was recorded only once. These data belong to a study of blood T cell repertoires in COVID-19. Whole-study context: The United States, Italy and Spain were the sources of the acute and convalescent COVID-19 samples. T cells, B-cell-depleted T cells, or PBMCs provided the cDNA or gDNA that served as material.

Germline CDR1 is LNHDA and CDR2 is SQIVND (reference sequence). Trimming left V 3 bases short and J 4 bases short, with 12 bases between. The CDR3 consists of 14 residues. Followed over time, Seattle patients had been enrolled while infection was active. Methods used by the authors: Reference gene primer amplification yielded estimated nucleated cell counts. Assay used: immunoSEQ multiplex PCR; TCRdb lists only in-frame clones, some missing. V, J and clone size are taken as reported in that table, and D and trimming were inferred from the DNA itself. Of about 160,000 clones detected, about 90% appear once; the ten largest clones hold approximately 4.8%.

The TCR was taken from a man between 25 and 39 years old with COVID-19, enrolled during active disease. The chain combines TRBV19 with TRBJ1-1; no definite D call. The source material was peripheral blood. CDR3 nucleotide sequence: TGTGCCAGTAGTATGGTCAGCGTGGGCACTGAAGCTTTCTTT. Translated, it gives CASSMVSVGTEAFF.